These T cell receptor beta chains were read from a single sample in a study of cytomegalovirus exposure and HLA in healthy donors. Sequencing was performed with immunoSEQ multiplex PCR; in TCRdb, only in-frame clones are kept and a portion is missing. Of 140,000 or so clones detected, approximately 90% appear once; the ten largest clones hold approximately 0.7%. Sequenced input: PBMCs. These receptors originate from a young man in good health and CMV-seronegative. The CDR3 runs from the conserved cysteine through the conserved F or W. The D gene is left open where the match is weak. Not all rows give a size; the values are once, few, many and, for expanded clones, a class.

D	V	size	J	DNA	CDR3
TRBD1	TRBV5-1	-	TRBJ1-5	TGCGCCAGCAGCTTGACAGGGGGCTCTGGCAATCAGCCCCAGCATTTT	CASSLTGGSGNQPQHF
-	TRBV19	-	TRBJ2-5	TGTGCCAGTAGTATACTTAGAGGAGAGACCCAGTACTTC	CASSILRGETQYF
-	TRBV27	-	TRBJ2-5	TGTGCCAGCAGACAAACAGGGTACCAAGAGACCCAGTACTTC	CASRQTGYQETQYF
TRBD1	TRBV7-9	once	TRBJ2-5	TGTGCCAGCAGCTTCACCGGACAGGGGGCGGGAGAGACCCAGTACTTC	CASSFTGQGAGETQYF
-	TRBV4-1	-	TRBJ1-3	TGCGCCAGCAGCCTCGAAGGGGGGGCGTCTGGAAACACCATATATTTT	CASSLEGGASGNTIYF
TRBD1	TRBV11-3	-	TRBJ1-2	TGTGCCAGCAGCTTAACAGGGGGGATTGACGGCTACACCTTC	CASSLTGGIDGYTF
TRBD1	TRBV6-5	-	TRBJ2-7	TGTGCCAGCAGTGCCCTTGGAGGACAGGAGGCCTTC	CASSALGGQEAF
TRBD1	TRBV15	-	TRBJ2-7	TGTGCCACCAGCAGAACAGGGGGCGTCTACGAGCAGTACTTC	CATSRTGGVYEQYF
TRBD1	TRBV19	once	TRBJ1-2	TGTGCCAGTAGTAAAAGGGACAGGGGAAAAAACTATGGCTACACCTTC	CASSKRDRGKNYGYTF
TRBD1	TRBV5-8	-	TRBJ2-2	TGTGCCAGCAGCCCGACGAGCGCCGGGACAGGGAACACCGGGGAGCTGTTTTTT	CASSPTSAGTGNTGELFF
TRBD1	TRBV5-1	-	TRBJ2-3	TGCGCCAGCAGCGGCACCTCACAGGGGGATACGCAGTATTTT	CASSGTSQGDTQYF
-	TRBV15	few	TRBJ1-1	TGTGCCACCAGCAGAGGTCTCGAGAGGAACACTGAAGCTTTCTTT	CATSRGLERNTEAFF
TRBD2	TRBV6-5	-	TRBJ2-2	TGTGCCAGCAGTTACAGGCGGGAGCTCACCGGGGAGCTGTTTTTT	CASSYRRELTGELFF
TRBD1	TRBV19	-	TRBJ2-3	TGTGCCAGTAGTCCCTGGACAGGGGGAAGCACAGATACGCAGTATTTT	CASSPWTGGSTDTQYF
-	TRBV2	-	TRBJ2-7	TGTGCCAGCAGTGACCCAACAGGTAACTCCTACGAGCAGTACTTC	CASSDPTGNSYEQYF
TRBD1	TRBV27	-	TRBJ1-4	TGTGCCAGCAGAAGACAGGGGGCTGAAGAAAAACTGTTTTTT	CASRRQGAEEKLFF
-	TRBV7-2	-	TRBJ1-5	TGTGCCAGCAGCTTACTTCCCCCGACAGGAGACAATCAGCCCCAGCATTTT	CASSLLPPTGDNQPQHF
-	TRBV27	-	TRBJ1-1	TGTGCCAGCAGTTTAGTCAGGGCTATGAACACTGAAGCTTTCTTT	CASSLVRAMNTEAFF
-	TRBV2	-	TRBJ1-2	TGTGCCAGCAGCACCACCCAGGGTTCTTATGGCTACACCTTC	CASSTTQGSYGYTF
TRBD2	TRBV7-9	-	TRBJ2-3	TGTGCCAGCAGCTTTGGGGCGCCGGGACTAGCGGGATCCGATACGCAGTATTTT	CASSFGAPGLAGSDTQYF
TRBD2	TRBV13	-	TRBJ2-3	TGTGCCAGCAGCTGGTCCGGGCTAGCGGGCACAGATACGCAGTATTTT	CASSWSGLAGTDTQYF
TRBD1	TRBV15	-	TRBJ1-2	TGTGCCACCAGCAGAGAGTATCAGGGGGGAAATGGCTACACCTTC	CATSREYQGGNGYTF
TRBD2	TRBV9	-	TRBJ2-1	TGTGCCAGCAGCGTAGGCCCCCCCCGGACTAGCGGGAGCAATGAGCAGTTCTTC	CASSVGPPRTSGSNEQFF
-	TRBV6-5	-	TRBJ2-1	TGTGCCAGCCAGGGATACAATGAGCAGTTCTTC	CASQGYNEQFF
TRBD2	TRBV7-9	-	TRBJ2-1	TGTGCCAGCAGCCCTAGCGGGAGTGGGTACAATGAGCAGTTCTTC	CASSPSGSGYNEQFF
TRBD1	TRBV7-9	-	TRBJ1-1	TGTGCCAGCAGCTTACCGGGACAGGGTAAAAGGCACACTGAAGCTTTCTTT	CASSLPGQGKRHTEAFF
-	TRBV6-5	-	TRBJ1-2	TGTGCCAGCAGTTACTCCTGGACAGAAAACTATGGCTACACCTTC	CASSYSWTENYGYTF